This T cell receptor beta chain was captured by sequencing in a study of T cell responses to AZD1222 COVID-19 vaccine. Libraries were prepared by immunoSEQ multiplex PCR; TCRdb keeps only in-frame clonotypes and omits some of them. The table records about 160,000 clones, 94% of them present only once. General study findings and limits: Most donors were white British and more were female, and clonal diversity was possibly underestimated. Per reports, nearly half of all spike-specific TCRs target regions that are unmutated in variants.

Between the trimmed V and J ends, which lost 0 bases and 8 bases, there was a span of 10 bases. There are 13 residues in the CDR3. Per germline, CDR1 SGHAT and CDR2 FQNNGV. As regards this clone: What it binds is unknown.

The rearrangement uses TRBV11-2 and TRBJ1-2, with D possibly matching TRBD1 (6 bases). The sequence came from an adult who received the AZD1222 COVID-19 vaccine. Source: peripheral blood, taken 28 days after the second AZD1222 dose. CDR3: CASSLDRQGGYTF. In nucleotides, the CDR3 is TGTGCCAGCAGCTTAGATCGGCAGGGGGGCTACACCTTC.